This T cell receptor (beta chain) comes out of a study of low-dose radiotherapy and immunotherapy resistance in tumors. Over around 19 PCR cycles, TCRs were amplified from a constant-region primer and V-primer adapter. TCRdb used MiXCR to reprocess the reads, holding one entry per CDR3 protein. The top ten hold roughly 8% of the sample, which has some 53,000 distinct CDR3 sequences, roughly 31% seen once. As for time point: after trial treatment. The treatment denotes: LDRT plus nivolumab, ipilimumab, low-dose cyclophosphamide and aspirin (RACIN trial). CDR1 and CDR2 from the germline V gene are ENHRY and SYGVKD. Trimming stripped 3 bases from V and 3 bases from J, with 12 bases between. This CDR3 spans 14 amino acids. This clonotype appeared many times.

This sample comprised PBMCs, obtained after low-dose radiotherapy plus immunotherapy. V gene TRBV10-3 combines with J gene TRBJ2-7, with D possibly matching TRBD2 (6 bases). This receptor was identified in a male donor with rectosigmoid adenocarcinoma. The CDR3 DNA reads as TGTGCCATCAGTGATAAAGGTAGCGGCTACGAGCAGTACTTC. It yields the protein CAISDKGSGYEQYF.